This TCR beta chain was profiled in a study of blood T cell repertoires in COVID-19. As processed by the authors: Amplification from reference gene primers served as the basis for estimated nucleated cell counts. Using immunoSEQ multiplex PCR, the repertoire was profiled, and TCRdb retains in-frame clones only, with some absent. The D gene and trimming were derived from the DNA, and the V and J assignments and clone size from that table. This table has approximately 130,000 clones, approximately 86% appearing once. This clone appeared a single time. The CDR3 is 16 amino acids. Germline CDR1 reads SGHKS; CDR2 reads YYEKEE (reference sequence). The germline V and J ends were trimmed by 4 bases and 1 base, with 14 bases remaining between them.

This TCR was recovered from a woman in her fifties or sixties who had recovered from COVID-19. The chain uses TRBV5-5 and TRBJ2-2; D possibly corresponds to TRBD1 (6 bases). The sequenced sample was peripheral blood. As DNA, the CDR3 is TGTGCCAGCAGCCGAAACAGGGAAGGGAACACCGGGGAGCTGTTTTTT. It yields the protein CASSRNREGNTGELFF.